This T cell receptor beta chain was recovered during a study of glioma-infiltrating T cells after dendritic cell vaccination. Findings of the study overall: Only a small number of patients had complete blood and tumor samples.

Produced via immunoSEQ multiplex PCR; TCRdb's table is partial and in-frame only. This table has roughly 90,000 clones, over 75% appearing once. Looked up from germline, CDR1 is MNHEY and CDR2 is SVGAGI. The CDR3 consists of 15 residues. Germline trimming cut 6 bases from V and 6 bases from J; bases unmatched to any gene: 6. A note on this clone: Its matching antigen is unknown.

The TCR comes from a human donor with glioblastoma. Material: blood, obtained before dendritic cell vaccination. The rearrangement joins TRBV6-5 to TRBJ2-2; TRBD1 aligns across 11 bases. For the CDR3, the DNA is TGTGCCAGCAGCCCCCGGACAGGGGGCTCCGGGGAGCTGTTTTTT. This codes for CASSPRTGGSGELFF.